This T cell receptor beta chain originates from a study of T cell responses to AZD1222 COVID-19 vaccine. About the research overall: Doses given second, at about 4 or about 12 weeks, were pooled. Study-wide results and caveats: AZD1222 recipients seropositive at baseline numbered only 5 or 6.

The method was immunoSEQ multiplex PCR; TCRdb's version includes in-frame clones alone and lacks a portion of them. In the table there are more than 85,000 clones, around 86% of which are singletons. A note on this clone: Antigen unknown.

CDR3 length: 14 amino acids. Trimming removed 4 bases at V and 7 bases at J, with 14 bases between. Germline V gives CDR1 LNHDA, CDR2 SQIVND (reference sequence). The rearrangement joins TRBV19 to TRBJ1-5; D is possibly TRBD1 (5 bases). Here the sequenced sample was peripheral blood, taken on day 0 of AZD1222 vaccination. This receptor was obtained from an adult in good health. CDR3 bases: TGTGCCAGTAGTACCATGGGGGGTATGCAGCCCCAGCATTTT. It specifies CASSTMGGMQPQHF.